A selection of T cell receptor beta chains follows, all from one sample in a study of a mutant IDH1 vaccine in newly diagnosed glioma. TCRdb's copy holds only in-frame clones and misses some; the assay was immunoSEQ multiplex PCR. The data hold about 54,000 clones, with roughly 80% observed a single time. This material consisted of PBMCs, taken from a glioma patient treated with radiotherapy, temozolomide or both. Every receptor here comes from a man younger than 30 with glioma. Both conserved end residues are part of each CDR3. A D gene is named only where the DNA matches it firmly. Clone size, where shown, is once, few, many, or a class for clones that have expanded.

TRBJ1-1 | 15 | TRBV18 | few | TRBD1 | TGTGCCAGCTCACCACCTTCAGGGGGCTTAGCTGAAGCTTTCTTT | CASSPPSGGLAEAFF
TRBJ1-4 | 16 | TRBV18 | - | TRBD1 | TGTGCCAGCTCACCAGTAAGGACAGGGTATGGTGAAAAACTGTTTTTT | CASSPVRTGYGEKLFF
TRBJ1-2 | 15 | TRBV5-4 | - | - | TGTGCCAGCAGCTTGGCCGCGGCAGCTAACTATGGCTACACCTTC | CASSLAAAANYGYTF
TRBJ2-5 | 15 | TRBV30 | - | TRBD1 | TGTGCCTGGACCACAACAGGGGGTACCAAGAATGCCCAGTACTTC | CAWTTTGGTKNAQYF
TRBJ1-2 | 15 | TRBV5-1 | - | TRBD1 | TGCGCCAGCAGCTTGACTGGACAGGGGGAACATGGCTACACCTTC | CASSLTGQGEHGYTF
TRBJ1-3 | 16 | TRBV5-6 | - | - | TGTGCCAGCAGCTTCTGGGGGCGCATCTCTGGAAACACCATATATTTT | CASSFWGRISGNTIYF
TRBJ1-2 | 14 | TRBV5-1 | - | - | TGCGCCAGCAGCTGGGGCCAGCCTTCCTATGGCTACACCTTC | CASSWGQPSYGYTF
TRBJ1-2 | 11 | TRBV29-1 | once | - | TGCAGCGCCAAAGGGGGGCAGGGCTACACCTTC | CSAKGGQGYTF
TRBJ1-2 | 14 | TRBV18 | - | TRBD1 | TGTGCCAGCTCACCACGACGACAGGGGAGTGGCTACACCTTC | CASSPRRQGSGYTF
TRBJ1-6 | 13 | TRBV6-5 | - | - | TGTGCCAGCAGTTCCGGGCCTCATTCACCCCTCCACTTT | CASSSGPHSPLHF
TRBJ2-1 | 14 | TRBV29-1 | - | - | TGCAGCGTTGTCGGACGGCTCTCCTACAATGAGCAGTTCTTC | CSVVGRLSYNEQFF
TRBJ1-1 | 15 | TRBV9 | - | TRBD1 | TGTGCCAGCAGCGGCCGGGACAGGGCGAACACTGAAGCTTTCTTT | CASSGRDRANTEAFF
TRBJ2-4 | 15 | TRBV6-1 | - | - | TGTGCCAGCATCAGCGCCGCTCTAGCCAAAAACATTCAGTACTTC | CASISAALAKNIQYF
TRBJ1-2 | 14 | TRBV11-2 | - | TRBD1 | TGTGCCAGCAGCCTATTAGGGACAGATCGGAGCTACACCTTC | CASSLLGTDRSYTF
TRBJ1-2 | 14 | TRBV19 | - | - | TGTGCCAGTAGTATGTCCAGGGCGCTTTATGGCTACACCTTC | CASSMSRALYGYTF
TRBJ2-2 | 19 | TRBV7-2 | - | TRBD2 | TGTGCCAGCAGCCCCCCGGGACTAGCGGGGGGACCGCTCACCGGGGAGCTGTTTTTT | CASSPPGLAGGPLTGELFF
TRBJ1-2 | 16 | TRBV6-5 | - | TRBD1 | TGTGCCAGCAGTTACTCGAGAGGGGGGACAGAGGATGGCTACACCTTC | CASSYSRGGTEDGYTF
TRBJ2-5 | 15 | TRBV5-1 | - | - | TGCGCCAGCAGCTTGGCCGGGGTAGCAAGAGAGACCCAGTACTTC | CASSLAGVARETQYF
TRBJ2-7 | 14 | TRBV6-6 | - | - | TGTGCCAGCAGCACCCCCCCTTCCGCGGGCGAGCAGTACTTC | CASSTPPSAGEQYF
TRBJ2-7 | 14 | TRBV5-6 | - | - | TGTGCCAGCAGCTTGGGCCAGGTTTCCTACGAGCAGTACTTC | CASSLGQVSYEQYF